The clone carrying this T cell receptor beta chain was detected ten times or more. These data originate in a study of human T cells and chemical hapten exposure. Time point of the sample: patch test 3, about 24 weeks after DPC sensitization. Treatment specified: therapeutic diphenylcyclopropenone sensitization with weekly scalp DPC. TCRdb reprocessed the RACE reads with MiXCR, giving one entry per CDR3 protein. The top ten hold approximately 3.7% of the sample, which has more than 80,000 distinct CDR3 sequences, more than 10% seen once. Per the germline V gene, CDR1 is MDHEN and CDR2 is SYDVKM. The CDR3 length is 13 residues. Trimming stripped 4 bases from V and 6 bases from J, with 11 bases between.

This chain connects TRBV28 to TRBJ2-3; D is unresolved. This receptor was taken from a woman in her forties or fifties with alopecia areata. Some clones in this sample may be carry-over from other donors' samples. The sample was whole blood, taken in connection with sensitization to the hapten diphenylcyclopropenone (DPC). CDR3 amino acids: CASSSRPTDTQYF. The CDR3, as DNA: TGTGCCAGCAGTTCCCGGCCAACGGATACGCAGTATTTT.